This TCR beta chain was captured in a study of blood T cell repertoires in COVID-19. The table came from immunoSEQ multiplex PCR; TCRdb's copy has only in-frame clones and leaves some out. Of roughly 200,000 clones listed, 80% to 90% are singletons. CDR3 size: 18 residues. Trimming took 3 bases from V and 2 from J, leaving 23 bases between them. Looked up from germline, CDR1 is MNHEY and CDR2 is SMNVEV (reference sequence). Recruits, aged 18 to 89 years, lived in some 25 US areas. Donors were grouped by their self-reported clinical history. The chain links TRBV27 to TRBJ2-7; D is possibly TRBD1 (7 bases). This sequence originates from a man aged 35-49 years who had recovered from COVID-19. Input material: PBMCs or T cells enriched from blood (not recorded which). CDR3 residues: CASSFLTHPGQRAYEQYF. CDR3 coding DNA: TGTGCCAGCAGTTTTCTAACTCATCCGGGACAGCGGGCCTACGAGCAGTACTTC.